This is a list of T cell receptor beta chains from one sample in a study of T cells after yellow fever vaccination. TCRdb redid the calling of the 5' RACE reads with MiXCR, one entry per CDR3 protein. The sample records 200,000 to 300,000 distinct CDR3 sequences, 3.6% being singletons. Sequenced material: PBMCs, taken 15 days after the yellow fever booster vaccination. These receptors were taken from a man between 18 and 29 years old who received the YFV17D yellow fever vaccine. Both conserved end residues are part of each CDR3. The D gene is left open where the match is weak. Clone size is given for some rows only: seen once, a few or many times, or a class if the clone is expanded.

NA,many,TRBJ2-6,TRBV7-2,CASRQKRGSGANVLTF,TGTGCCAGCCGCCAAAAAAGGGGAAGTGGGGCCAACGTCCTGACTTTC
NA,many,TRBJ2-6,TRBV5-1,CASSLATGGFSGANVLTF,TGCGCCAGCAGCTTAGCGACAGGCGGATTTTCTGGGGCCAACGTCCTGACTTTC
NA,many,TRBJ2-3,TRBV5-1,CASSLTPPTDTQYF,TGCGCCAGCAGCCTGACCCCCCCCACAGATACGCAGTATTTT
NA,many,TRBJ2-7,TRBV5-1,CASSVTGLSYEQYF,TGCGCCAGCAGCGTGACAGGCCTCTCCTACGAGCAGTACTTC
NA,many,TRBJ2-5,TRBV20-1,CSARGGSWQTQYF,TGCAGTGCTAGAGGGGGTAGCTGGCAGACCCAGTACTTC
NA,many,TRBJ2-3,TRBV12-3/TRBV12-4,CASSLGLGATDTQYF,TGTGCCAGCAGCCTGGGACTGGGGGCCACAGATACGCAGTATTTT
NA,many,TRBJ2-5,TRBV12-3/TRBV12-4,CASSLGRGSETQYF,TGTGCCAGCAGTTTAGGCAGGGGAAGCGAGACCCAGTACTTC
TRBD1,many,TRBJ1-6,TRBV5-5,CASSGGPRTGGNSPLHF,TGTGCCAGCAGCGGGGGACCTAGGACAGGGGGCAATTCACCCCTCCACTTT
TRBD2,many,TRBJ2-1,TRBV10-1,CASSEAAGVNEQFF,TGCGCCAGCAGTGAGGCCGCGGGGGTCAATGAGCAGTTCTTC
NA,NA,TRBJ2-5,TRBV20-1,CSARGQGGGETQYF,TGCAGTGCTAGAGGCCAGGGGGGAGGAGAGACCCAGTACTTC
TRBD1,many,TRBJ2-4,TRBV6-2/TRBV6-3,CASRQGENIQYF,TGTGCCAGCAGACAGGGGGAAAACATTCAGTACTTC
NA,many,TRBJ2-5,TRBV7-9,CASSFGTRQETQYF,TGTGCCAGCAGCTTCGGGACACGACAAGAGACCCAGTACTTC
NA,many,TRBJ2-3,TRBV11-2,CASSITDTQYF,TGTGCCAGCAGTATCACAGATACGCAGTATTTT
TRBD1,many,TRBJ1-4,TRBV19,CASSGQAATNEKLFF,TGTGCCAGTAGCGGACAGGCAGCAACTAATGAAAAACTGTTTTTT
NA,many,TRBJ1-5,TRBV18,CASSPPGTGLSNQPQHF,TGTGCCAGCTCACCACCGGGAACGGGCCTCAGCAATCAGCCCCAGCATTTT
NA,NA,TRBJ1-5,TRBV19,CASSIGGGQPQHF,TGTGCCAGTAGTATAGGTGGAGGTCAGCCCCAGCATTTT
NA,many,TRBJ2-3,TRBV7-3,CASSAHPRATDTQYF,TGTGCCAGCAGCGCGCACCCCCGGGCCACAGATACGCAGTATTTT